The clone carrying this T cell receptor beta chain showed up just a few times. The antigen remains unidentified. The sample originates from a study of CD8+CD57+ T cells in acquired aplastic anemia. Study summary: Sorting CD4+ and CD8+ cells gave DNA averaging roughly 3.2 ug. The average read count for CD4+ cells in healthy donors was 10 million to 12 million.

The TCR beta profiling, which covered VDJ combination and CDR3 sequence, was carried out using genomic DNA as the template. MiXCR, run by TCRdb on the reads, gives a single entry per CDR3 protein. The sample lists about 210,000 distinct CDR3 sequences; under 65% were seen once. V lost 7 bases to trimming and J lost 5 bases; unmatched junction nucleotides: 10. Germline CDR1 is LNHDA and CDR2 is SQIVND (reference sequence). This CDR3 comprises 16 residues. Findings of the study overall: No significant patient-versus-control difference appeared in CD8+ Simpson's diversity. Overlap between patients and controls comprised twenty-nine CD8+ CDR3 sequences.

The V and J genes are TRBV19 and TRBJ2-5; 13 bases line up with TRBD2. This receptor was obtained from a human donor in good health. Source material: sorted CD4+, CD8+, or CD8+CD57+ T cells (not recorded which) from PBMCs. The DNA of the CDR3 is TGTGCCAGTAATCCGGGACTAGCGGGGAGATTGGAGACCCAGTACTTC. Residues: CASNPGLAGRLETQYF.